This record looks at one TCR beta chain sequence and its context. What it binds is not known. V was clipped by 11 bases and J by 1 base, with 20 bases between them. This CDR3 is 15 amino acids long. CDR1 is KGHDR and CDR2 is SFDVKD in the germline V gene. These data are taken from a study of CD8+CD57+ T cells in acquired aplastic anemia. The wider study: CD4+ and CD8+ cells, once sorted, gave DNA averaging roughly 3.4 ug. Whole-study findings and limits: Overlap between patients and controls comprised about 30 CD8+ CDR3 sequences.

Patients sequenced had flow cytometry evidence of CD8+CD57+ cell expansion. Every patient had severe acquired aplastic anemia. Receipt of therapy had not occurred in any patient by the time of blood sampling. The use of genomic DNA as template underpinned the TCR beta VDJ and CDR3 profiling. TCRdb passed the reads through MiXCR, listing each CDR3 protein once. Counted here are around 290,000 distinct CDR3 sequences, about three fifths occurring once; the ten biggest clones make up roughly 1.3%. The V call is TRBV24-1, the J call TRBJ2-7, with D perhaps matching TRBD1 (5 bases). Sequenced material: sorted CD4+, CD8+, or CD8+CD57+ T cells (not recorded which) from PBMCs. The sequence was obtained from a human donor with aplastic anemia. CDR3 coding DNA: TGTGCCAGCAGGCCGTTGGGCAGGGAATCCTACGAGCAGTACTTC. Translating gives CASRPLGRESYEQYF.